This T cell receptor (beta chain) was documented in a study of blood T cell repertoires in COVID-19. Per the authors' pipeline: Estimation of nucleated cell counts was performed using reference gene primer amplification. Using immunoSEQ multiplex PCR, the repertoire was profiled, and TCRdb retains in-frame clones only, with some absent. V and J calls and clone size are those listed in that table; D and trimming were worked out from the DNA. The sample comprises under 130,000 clones, approximately 80% of which are singletons, and about 11% rests with the top ten. CDR1 is SGHTA, CDR2 FQGNSA, per germline. Trimming left V 6 bases short and J 5 bases short, with 19 bases between. The CDR3 loop spans 15 amino acids.

Sequences were obtained from peripheral blood. This chain connects TRBV7-2 to TRBJ2-5; possibly TRBD2 for D (7 bases). This receptor was identified in a human donor in a cohort sampled during active COVID-19. In DNA, the CDR3 is TGTGCCAGCAGTTTGGGGGAGGGGGGCACTGAGACCCAGTACTTC. It is translated as CASSLGEGGTETQYF.